This record concerns one T cell receptor (beta chain) sequence. Its antigen has not been determined. No much larger clonotype is one base removed from it; base qualities were not supplied. TCR CDR3 regions were amplified from genomic DNA by multiplex PCR using the deep immunoSEQ assay. For each cell subset, the extracted genomic DNA was distributed evenly across all wells of several immunoSEQ 96-well plates, and each plate served as one replicate. For sorted subsets, 200 ng of genomic DNA, equivalent to some 30,000 T cell genomes, went into each replicate PCR. The purified libraries were quantified using a Qubit 3.0 fluorometer, sized with a Bioanalyzer 2100, and then quantified again using the KAPA Library Quantification kit. Every immunoSEQ 96-well plate was sequenced on a separate single-read 150-cycle Illumina NextSeq 550 flow cell. The published analysis was carried out like this. Because only junctional sequences without quality scores were contained in the immunoSEQ output, filtering matching that applied to full-length reads could not be performed. To assign V/J genes and CDR3, sequences were annotated against IMGT germline references using PyIR, a Python wrapper for IgBLAST v1.9. Reads were filtered out if the reads had weak V/J assignments (E-value above 1e-6), no CDR3, stop codons, out-of-frame junctions, or ambiguous translated residues. V3J clonotypes were defined as sequences sharing the same inferred V gene, J gene, and CDR3 amino acid sequence. Percentage overlap between repertoires was computed as shared unique clonotypes divided by the size of the smaller repertoire. RTK rarefaction, the Chao1 estimator, and Recon v2.1 estimates of unobserved clonotypes were used to assess repertoire richness. For all TCRbeta clonotypes obtained by the gDNA method from several donors, generation probabilities were computed with OLGA. The table was pulled from immuneACCESS by TCRdb, which kept in-frame rearrangements only. Such tables lose some clones; where checked, under half of the loss comes from unresolved V genes, and the rest has no known cause. V, J and clone size are taken as reported in that table, and D and trimming were inferred from the DNA itself. The sample has about 1 million clones on record, around 74% of them singletons. The ten largest clones capture approximately 1.5% of the sample.

This specimen belongs to a study of shared clonotypes between healthy human individuals (dated by TCRdb to the early 2020s). For context, the study as a whole: The cohort included a few men and a couple of women between 18 and 49 years of age. For each donor, CD4 naive and CD4 memory were each given three plates, CD8 naive was given two plates, and CD8 memory was given one plate. The study deeply sequenced blood TCR repertoires of 5 or 6 healthy adults to estimate repertoire size and the extent of clonotype sharing between individuals. To increase sequencing depth and limit assay-specific biases, different laboratories used diverse techniques to prepare libraries and sequence TCR repertoires. Per donor, leukapheresis produced somewhere between about 0.8 and 9.5 billion PBMCs.

Including the terminal cysteine and phenylalanine, the CDR3 comprises 13 residues. Only the CDR3 part of the read is kept: 39 bases, read in frame from the first base. V sheds 4 bases and J sheds 5 bases, leaving 12 bases between their ends. CDR1 and CDR2 (MNHEY, SVGAGI) derive from the germline V gene. Beyond this particular receptor, the publication reports: Higher generation probabilities were observed for clonotypes shared by all four sorted-subset donors than for non-shared clonotypes. Across a few donors, approximately 5% of naive CD4, approximately 4% of naive CD8, under 2.5% of memory CD4, and 0.4% of memory CD8 clonotypes were shared. Pairwise subsampling indicated that sequencing depth was expected to affect the degree of clonotype sharing among donors. Larger estimated clonotype richness was generally found for naive subsets than for memory subsets. Because the study included a small number of donors, the genetic and exposure-history diversity represented was limited. Rarefaction of sorted-subset datasets indicated incomplete sequencing despite the large sequencing depth. Sampling was restricted to blood, and TCR repertoires in tissues likely differ from the TCR repertoires found in blood.

Healthy HIV-negative adults with no recently reported acute infections or vaccinations were included as donors. All donors were Caucasian adults living in Nashville, Tennessee, USA. Magnetic negative selection was used to enrich CD4+ T cells, after which naive cells were positively selected on CD45RA and the negative fraction became the memory subset. Blood was collected by leukapheresis, and PBMCs were isolated by Ficoll-Histopaque density gradient centrifugation and then cryopreserved in liquid nitrogen vapor phase. Analytical flow cytometry was used to check the purity and quantity of each magnetically sorted T cell population. Each sorted fraction had its genomic DNA isolated and then quantified by UV absorbance on a Nanodrop 2000c.

The chain is encoded by TRBV6-5 joined to TRBJ2-7, with the D gene call left open. This receptor was taken from a man in his late teens or twenties in good health. Sequenced sample: memory CD4+ T cells sorted from blood. The sample's cell subset or site label, in plain terms: CD45RA-negative fraction. The CDR3 region reads CASSSLFADEQYF. The nucleotides read TGTGCCAGCAGTTCGCTTTTTGCGGACGAGCAGTACTTC.